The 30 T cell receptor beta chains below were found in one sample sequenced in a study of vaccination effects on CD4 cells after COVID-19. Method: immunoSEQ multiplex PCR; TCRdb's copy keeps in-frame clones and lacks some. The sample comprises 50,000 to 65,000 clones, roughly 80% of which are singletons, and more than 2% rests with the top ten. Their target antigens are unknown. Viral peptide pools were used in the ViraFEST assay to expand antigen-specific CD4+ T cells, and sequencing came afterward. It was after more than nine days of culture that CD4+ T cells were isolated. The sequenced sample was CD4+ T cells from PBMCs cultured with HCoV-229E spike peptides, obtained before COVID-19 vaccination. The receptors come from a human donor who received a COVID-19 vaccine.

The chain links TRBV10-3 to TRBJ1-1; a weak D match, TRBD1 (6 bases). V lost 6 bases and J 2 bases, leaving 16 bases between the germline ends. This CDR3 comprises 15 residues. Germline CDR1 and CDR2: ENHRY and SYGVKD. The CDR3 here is CAIRDDGGANTEAFF. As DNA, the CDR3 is TGTGCCATCAGGGACGATGGGGGGGCTAACACTGAAGCTTTCTTT.

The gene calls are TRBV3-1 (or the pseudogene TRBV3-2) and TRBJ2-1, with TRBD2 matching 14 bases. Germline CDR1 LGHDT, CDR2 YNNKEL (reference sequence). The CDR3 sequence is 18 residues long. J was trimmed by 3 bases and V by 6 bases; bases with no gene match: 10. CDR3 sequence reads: CASRDMTSGGADYNEQFF. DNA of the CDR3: TGTGCCAGCAGGGATATGACTAGCGGGGGGGCTGACTACAATGAGCAGTTCTTC.

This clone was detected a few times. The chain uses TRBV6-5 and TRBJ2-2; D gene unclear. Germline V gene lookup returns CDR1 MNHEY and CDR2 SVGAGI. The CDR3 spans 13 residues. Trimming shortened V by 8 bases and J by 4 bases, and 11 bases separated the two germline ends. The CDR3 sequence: CASQDLGTGELFF. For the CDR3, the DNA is TGTGCCAGCCAGGATTTGGGCACCGGGGAGCTGTTTTTT.

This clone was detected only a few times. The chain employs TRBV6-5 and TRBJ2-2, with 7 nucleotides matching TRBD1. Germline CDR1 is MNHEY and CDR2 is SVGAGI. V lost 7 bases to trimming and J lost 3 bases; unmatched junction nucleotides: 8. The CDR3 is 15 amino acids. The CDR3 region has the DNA TGTGCCAGCACATCCCGAGGGGGCGACACCGGGGAGCTGTTTTTT. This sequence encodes CASTSRGGDTGELFF.

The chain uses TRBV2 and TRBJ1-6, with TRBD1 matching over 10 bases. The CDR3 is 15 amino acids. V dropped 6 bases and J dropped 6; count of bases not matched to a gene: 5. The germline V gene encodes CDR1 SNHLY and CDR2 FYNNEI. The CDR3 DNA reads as TGTGCCAGCAGACGACAGGGGGCGAGTAATTCACCCCTCCACTTT. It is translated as CASRRQGASNSPLHF.

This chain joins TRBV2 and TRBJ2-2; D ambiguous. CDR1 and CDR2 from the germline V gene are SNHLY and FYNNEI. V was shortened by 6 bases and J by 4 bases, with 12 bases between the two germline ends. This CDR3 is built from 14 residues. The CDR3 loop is CASRVLGGTGELFF. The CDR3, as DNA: TGTGCCAGCAGAGTCCTAGGTGGCACCGGGGAGCTGTTTTTT.

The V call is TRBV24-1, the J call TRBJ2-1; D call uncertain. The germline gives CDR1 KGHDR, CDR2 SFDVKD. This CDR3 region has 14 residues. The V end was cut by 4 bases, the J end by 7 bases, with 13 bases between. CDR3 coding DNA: TGTGCCACCAGTGAGACGGTGCCCCCTAATGAGCAGTTCTTC. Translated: CATSETVPPNEQFF.

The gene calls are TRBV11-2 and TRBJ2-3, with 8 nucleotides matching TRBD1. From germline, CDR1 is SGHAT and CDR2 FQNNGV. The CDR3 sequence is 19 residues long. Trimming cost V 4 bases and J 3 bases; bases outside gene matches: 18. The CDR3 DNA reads TGTGCCAGCAGCTCCCCCAACCGACAGGGGAAATCAGCAACAGATACGCAGTATTTT. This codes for CASSSPNRQGKSATDTQYF.

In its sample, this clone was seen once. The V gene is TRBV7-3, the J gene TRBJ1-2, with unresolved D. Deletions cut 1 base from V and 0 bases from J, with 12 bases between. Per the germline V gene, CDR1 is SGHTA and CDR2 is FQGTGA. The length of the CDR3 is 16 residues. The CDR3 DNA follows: TGTGCCAGCAGCTTAAGTGGGCCCGGGGCTAACTATGGCTACACCTTC. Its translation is CASSLSGPGANYGYTF.

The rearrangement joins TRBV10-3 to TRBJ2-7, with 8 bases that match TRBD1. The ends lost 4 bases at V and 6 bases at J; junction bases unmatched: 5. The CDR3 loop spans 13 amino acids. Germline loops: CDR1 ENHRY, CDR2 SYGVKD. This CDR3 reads CAISVGQGSEQYV. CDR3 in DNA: TGTGCCATCAGTGTAGGACAGGGTTCCGAGCAGTACGTC.

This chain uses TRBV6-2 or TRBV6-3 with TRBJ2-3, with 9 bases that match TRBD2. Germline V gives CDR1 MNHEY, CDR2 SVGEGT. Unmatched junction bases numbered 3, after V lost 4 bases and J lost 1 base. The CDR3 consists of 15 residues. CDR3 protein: CASSSWTSGTDTQYF. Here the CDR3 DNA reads TGTGCCAGCAGTTCCTGGACTAGCGGCACAGATACGCAGTATTTT.

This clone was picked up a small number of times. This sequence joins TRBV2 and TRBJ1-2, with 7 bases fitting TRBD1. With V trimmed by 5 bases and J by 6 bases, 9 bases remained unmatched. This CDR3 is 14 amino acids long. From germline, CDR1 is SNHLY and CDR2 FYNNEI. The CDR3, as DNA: TGTGCCAGCAGTTCCCTCCGGACAGGCAATGGCTACACCTTC. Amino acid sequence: CASSSLRTGNGYTF.

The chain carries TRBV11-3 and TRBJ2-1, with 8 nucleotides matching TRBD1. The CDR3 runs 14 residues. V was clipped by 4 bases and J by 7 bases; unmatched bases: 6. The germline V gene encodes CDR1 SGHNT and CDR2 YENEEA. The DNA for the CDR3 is TGTGCCAGCAGCTCTAGGACAGGGCGTAATGAGCAGTTCTTC. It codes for CASSSRTGRNEQFF.

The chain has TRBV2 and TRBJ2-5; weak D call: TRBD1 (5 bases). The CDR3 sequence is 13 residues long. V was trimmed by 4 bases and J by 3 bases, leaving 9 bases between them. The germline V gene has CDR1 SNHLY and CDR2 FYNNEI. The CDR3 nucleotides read TGTGCCAGCAGTGGTGACAGTAAAGAGACCCAGTACTTC. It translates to CASSGDSKETQYF.

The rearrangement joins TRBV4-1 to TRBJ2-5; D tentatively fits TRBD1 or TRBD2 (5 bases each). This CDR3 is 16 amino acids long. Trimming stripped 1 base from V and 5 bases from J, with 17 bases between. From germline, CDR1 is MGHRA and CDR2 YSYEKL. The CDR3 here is CASSQVSGPQRETQYF. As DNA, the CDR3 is TGCGCCAGCAGCCAAGTGTCGGGGCCCCAGCGGGAGACCCAGTACTTC.

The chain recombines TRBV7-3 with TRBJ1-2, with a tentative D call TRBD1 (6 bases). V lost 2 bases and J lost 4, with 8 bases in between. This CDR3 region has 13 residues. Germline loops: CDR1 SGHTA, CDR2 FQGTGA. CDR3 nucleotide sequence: TGTGCCAGCAGCTTAGGCAGGGGCTATGGCTACACCTTC. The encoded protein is CASSLGRGYGYTF.

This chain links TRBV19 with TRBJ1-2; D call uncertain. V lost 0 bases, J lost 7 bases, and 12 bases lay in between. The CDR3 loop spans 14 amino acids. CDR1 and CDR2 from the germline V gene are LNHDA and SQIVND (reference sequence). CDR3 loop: CASSIDRGAAGYTF. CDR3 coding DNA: TGTGCCAGTAGTATAGATCGGGGAGCCGCTGGCTACACCTTC.

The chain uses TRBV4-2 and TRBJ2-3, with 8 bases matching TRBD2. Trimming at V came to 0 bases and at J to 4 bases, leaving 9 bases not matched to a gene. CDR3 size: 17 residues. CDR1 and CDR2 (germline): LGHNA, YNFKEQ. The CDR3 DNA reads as TGTGCCAGCAGCCAAGAGAGGGGCGGGGGGCTGTCAGATACGCAGTATTTT. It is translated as CASSQERGGGLSDTQYF.

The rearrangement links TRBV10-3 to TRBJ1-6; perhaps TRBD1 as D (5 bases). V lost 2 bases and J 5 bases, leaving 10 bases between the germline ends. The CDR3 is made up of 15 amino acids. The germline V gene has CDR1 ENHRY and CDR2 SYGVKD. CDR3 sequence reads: CAISEREGNNSPLHF. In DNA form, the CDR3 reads TGTGCCATCAGTGAGAGGGAGGGGAATAATTCACCCCTCCACTTT.

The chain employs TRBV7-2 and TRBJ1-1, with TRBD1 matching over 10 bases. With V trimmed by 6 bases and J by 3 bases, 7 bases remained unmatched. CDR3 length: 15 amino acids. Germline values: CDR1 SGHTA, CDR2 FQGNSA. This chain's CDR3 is CASSSTGGAHTEAFF. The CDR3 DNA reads TGTGCCAGCAGTTCGACAGGGGGCGCGCACACTGAAGCTTTCTTT.

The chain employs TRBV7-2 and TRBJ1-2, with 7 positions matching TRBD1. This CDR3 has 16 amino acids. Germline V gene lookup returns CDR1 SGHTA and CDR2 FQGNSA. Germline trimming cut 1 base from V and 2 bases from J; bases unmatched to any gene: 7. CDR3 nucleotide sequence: TGTGCCAGCAGCTTAGTGGGGGCGACAGGGAACTATGGCTACACCTTC. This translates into CASSLVGATGNYGYTF.

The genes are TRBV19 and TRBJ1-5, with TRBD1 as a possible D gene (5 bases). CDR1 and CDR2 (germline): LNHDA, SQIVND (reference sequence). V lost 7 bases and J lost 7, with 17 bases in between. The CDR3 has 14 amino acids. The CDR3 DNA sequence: TGTGCCAGTACCGACGGGACCCCGTCCCAGCCCCAGCATTTT. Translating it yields CASTDGTPSQPQHF.

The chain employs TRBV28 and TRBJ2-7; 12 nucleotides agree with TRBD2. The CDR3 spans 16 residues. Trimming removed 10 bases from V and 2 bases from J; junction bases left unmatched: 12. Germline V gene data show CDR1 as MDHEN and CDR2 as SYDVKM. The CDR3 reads CAIEKGLAGGTYEQYV. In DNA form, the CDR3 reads TGTGCCATCGAGAAGGGTCTAGCGGGGGGGACCTACGAGCAGTACGTC.

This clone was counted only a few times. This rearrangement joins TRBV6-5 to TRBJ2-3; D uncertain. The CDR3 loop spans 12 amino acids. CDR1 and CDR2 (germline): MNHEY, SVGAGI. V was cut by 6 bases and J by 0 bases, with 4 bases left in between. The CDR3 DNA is TGTGCCAGCAGGATCAGCACAGATACGCAGTATTTT. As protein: CASRISTDTQYF.

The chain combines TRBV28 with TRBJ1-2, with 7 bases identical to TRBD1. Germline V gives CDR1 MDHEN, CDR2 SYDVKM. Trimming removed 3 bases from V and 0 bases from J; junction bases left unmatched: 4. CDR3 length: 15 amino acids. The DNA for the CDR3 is TGTGCCAGCAGTTTTACGGACAGGTCTAACTATGGCTACACCTTC. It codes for CASSFTDRSNYGYTF.

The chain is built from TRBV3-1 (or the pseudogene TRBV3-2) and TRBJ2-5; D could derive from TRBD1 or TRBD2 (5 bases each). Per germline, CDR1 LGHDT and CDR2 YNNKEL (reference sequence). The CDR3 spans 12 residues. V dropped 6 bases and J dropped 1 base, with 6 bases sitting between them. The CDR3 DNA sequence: TGTGCCAGCAGGGGACCCCAAGAGACCCAGTACTTC. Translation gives CASRGPQETQYF.

CDR3 residues: CASSRQGMGGETQYF. CDR3 in DNA: TGTGCCAGCAGCCGTCAGGGGATGGGGGGAGAGACCCAGTACTTC. The chain is built from TRBV7-2 and TRBJ2-5; D could derive from TRBD1 or TRBD2 (6 bases each). The length of the CDR3 is 15 residues. The V end was cut by 5 bases, the J end by 4 bases, with 17 bases between. Looked up from germline, CDR1 is SGHTA and CDR2 is FQGNSA.

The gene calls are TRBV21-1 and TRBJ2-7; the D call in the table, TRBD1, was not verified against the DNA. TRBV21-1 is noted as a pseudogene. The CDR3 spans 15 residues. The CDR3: CASSNNTVPSYEQYV. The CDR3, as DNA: TGTGCCAGCAGCAATAATACAGTACCCTCCTACGAGCAGTACGTC.

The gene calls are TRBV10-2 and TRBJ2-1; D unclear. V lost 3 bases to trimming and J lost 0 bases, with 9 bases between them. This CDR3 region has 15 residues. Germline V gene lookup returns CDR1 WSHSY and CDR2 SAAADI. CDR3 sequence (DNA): TGCGCCAGCAGTGATGTGGGAAGCTCCTACAATGAGCAGTTCTTC. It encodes CASSDVGSSYNEQFF.

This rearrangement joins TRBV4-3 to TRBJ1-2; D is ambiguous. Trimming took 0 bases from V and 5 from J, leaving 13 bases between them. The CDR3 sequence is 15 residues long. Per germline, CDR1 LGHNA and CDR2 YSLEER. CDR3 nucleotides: TGCGCCAGCAGCCAAGATCGGTCAGGAGGGTATGGCTACACCTTC. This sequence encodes CASSQDRSGGYGYTF.